This TCR beta chain appears in the sequencing data of a study of blood T cell repertoires in COVID-19. In the study overall: T cells, B-cell-depleted T cells, or PBMCs provided the cDNA or gDNA that served as material.

Germline CDR1 MNHEY, CDR2 SMNVEV (reference sequence). This CDR3 region has 16 residues. With 2 bases removed from V and 0 bases from J, the gap between germline ends came to 11 bases. Each participant's cohort was designated according to participant-reported clinical history. Original analysis: Estimated nucleated cell counts came from reference gene primer amplification. The repertoire was sequenced with immunoSEQ multiplex PCR; TCRdb's copy has only in-frame clones and lacks some. V, J and clone size are those of that table, while D and trimming were read from the DNA. This table holds approximately 470,000 clones, 75% to 90% found once.

The chain is built from TRBV27 and TRBJ2-1; D is unresolved. Material for sequencing was PBMCs or T cells enriched from blood (not recorded which). The source of this sequence is a woman between 18 and 29 years old who had recovered from COVID-19. The CDR3 loop reads CASSLRPFSSYNEQFF. CDR3 in DNA: TGTGCCAGCAGTTTACGCCCGTTCAGCTCCTACAATGAGCAGTTCTTC.